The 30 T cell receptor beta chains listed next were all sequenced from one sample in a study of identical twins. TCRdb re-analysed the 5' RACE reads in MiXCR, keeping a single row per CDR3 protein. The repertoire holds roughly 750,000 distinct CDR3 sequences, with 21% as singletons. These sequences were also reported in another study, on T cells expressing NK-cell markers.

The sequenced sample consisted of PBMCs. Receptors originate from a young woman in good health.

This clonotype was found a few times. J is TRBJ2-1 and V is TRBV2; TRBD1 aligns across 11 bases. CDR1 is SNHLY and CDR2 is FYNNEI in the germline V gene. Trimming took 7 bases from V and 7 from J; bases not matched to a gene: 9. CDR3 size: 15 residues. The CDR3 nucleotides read TGTGCCAGCACCAGAGGGACAGGGGGTAGAAATGAGCAGTTCTTC. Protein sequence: CASTRGTGGRNEQFF.

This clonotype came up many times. CDR3 DNA: TGTGCCAGTGGGGACAAACGCACAGATACGCAGTATTTT. Translating it yields CASGDKRTDTQYF. The genes are TRBV6-1 and TRBJ2-3; a weak D match, TRBD1 (6 bases). The CDR3 spans 13 residues. Trimming removed 9 bases from V and 1 base from J, with 11 bases in between. The germline V gene has CDR1 MNHNS and CDR2 SASEGT.

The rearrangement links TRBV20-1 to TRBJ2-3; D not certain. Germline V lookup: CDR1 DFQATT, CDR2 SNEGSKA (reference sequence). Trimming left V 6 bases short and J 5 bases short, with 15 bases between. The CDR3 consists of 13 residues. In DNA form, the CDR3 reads TGCAGTGCCCCTCCCGAGGCGGAAGATACGCAGTATTTT. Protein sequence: CSAPPEAEDTQYF.

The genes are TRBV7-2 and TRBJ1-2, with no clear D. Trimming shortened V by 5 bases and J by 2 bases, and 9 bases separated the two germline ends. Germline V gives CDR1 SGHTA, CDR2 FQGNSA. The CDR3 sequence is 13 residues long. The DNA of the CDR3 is TGTGCCAGCAGCCGCCACGAAAACTATGGCTACACCTTC. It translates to CASSRHENYGYTF.

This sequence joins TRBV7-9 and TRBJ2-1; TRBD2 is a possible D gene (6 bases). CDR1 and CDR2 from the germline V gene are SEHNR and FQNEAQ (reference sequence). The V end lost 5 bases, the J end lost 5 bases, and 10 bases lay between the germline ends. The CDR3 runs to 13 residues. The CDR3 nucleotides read TGTGCCAGCAGCCACGCGGGAAACAATGAGCAGTTCTTC. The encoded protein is CASSHAGNNEQFF.

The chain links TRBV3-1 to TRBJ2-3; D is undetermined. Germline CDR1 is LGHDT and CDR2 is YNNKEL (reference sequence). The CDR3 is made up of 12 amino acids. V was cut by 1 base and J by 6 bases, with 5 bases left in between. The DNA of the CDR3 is TGTGCCAGCAGCCAAGGTCGGGATACGCAGTATTTT. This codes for CASSQGRDTQYF.

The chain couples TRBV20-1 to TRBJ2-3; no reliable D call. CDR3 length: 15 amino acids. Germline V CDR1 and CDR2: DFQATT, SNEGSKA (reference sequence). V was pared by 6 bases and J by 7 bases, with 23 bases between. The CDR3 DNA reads TGCAGTGCCAAAACTGCCCCGGAAGCCCCGAATACGCAGTATTTT. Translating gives CSAKTAPEAPNTQYF.

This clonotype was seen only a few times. This CDR3 reads CSGVQGAADTQYF. The CDR3 DNA reads TGCAGTGGCGTACAGGGGGCTGCAGATACGCAGTATTTT. V usage is TRBV20-1 and J usage is TRBJ2-3, with TRBD1 matching 9 bases. The CDR3 spans 13 residues. Trimming removed 7 bases from V and 4 bases from J; junction bases left unmatched: 6. Germline CDR1 reads DFQATT; CDR2 reads SNEGSKA (reference sequence).

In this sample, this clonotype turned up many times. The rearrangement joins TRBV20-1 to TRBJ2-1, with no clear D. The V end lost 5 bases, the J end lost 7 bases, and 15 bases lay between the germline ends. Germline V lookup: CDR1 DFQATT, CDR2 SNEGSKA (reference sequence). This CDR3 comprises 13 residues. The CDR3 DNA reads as TGCAGTGCTCCCAAGCGAGAGAGGAATGAGCAGTTCTTC. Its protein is CSAPKRERNEQFF.

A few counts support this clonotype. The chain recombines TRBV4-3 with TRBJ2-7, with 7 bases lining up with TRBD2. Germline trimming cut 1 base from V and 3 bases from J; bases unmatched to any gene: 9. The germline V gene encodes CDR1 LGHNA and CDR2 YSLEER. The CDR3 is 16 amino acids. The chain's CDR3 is CASSQGSLAQIYEQYF. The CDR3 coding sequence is TGCGCCAGCAGCCAAGGGTCACTAGCGCAAATCTACGAGCAGTACTTC.

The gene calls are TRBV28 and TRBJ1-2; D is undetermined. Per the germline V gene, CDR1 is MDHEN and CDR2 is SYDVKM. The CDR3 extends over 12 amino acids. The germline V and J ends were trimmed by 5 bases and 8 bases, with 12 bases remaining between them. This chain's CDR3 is CASSIPGVGYTF. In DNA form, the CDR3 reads TGTGCCAGCAGTATACCGGGAGTGGGCTACACCTTC.

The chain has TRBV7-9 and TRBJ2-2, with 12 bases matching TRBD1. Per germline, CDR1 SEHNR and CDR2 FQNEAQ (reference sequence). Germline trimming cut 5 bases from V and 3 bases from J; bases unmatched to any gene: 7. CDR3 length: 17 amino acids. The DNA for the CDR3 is TGTGCCAGCAGCCCAAGGGGGACAGGGGGCGACACCGGGGAGCTGTTTTTT. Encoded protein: CASSPRGTGGDTGELFF.

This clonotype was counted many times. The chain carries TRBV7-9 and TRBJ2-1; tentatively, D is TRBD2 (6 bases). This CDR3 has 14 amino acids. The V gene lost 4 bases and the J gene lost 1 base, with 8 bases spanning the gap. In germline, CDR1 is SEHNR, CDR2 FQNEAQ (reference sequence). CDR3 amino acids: CASSSGLSYNEQFF. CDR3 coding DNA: TGTGCCAGCAGCTCGGGACTTTCCTACAATGAGCAGTTCTTC. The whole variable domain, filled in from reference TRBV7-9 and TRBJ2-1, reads DTGVSQNPRHKITKRGQNVTFRCDPISEHNRLYWYRQTLGQGPEFLTYFQNEAQLEKSRLLSDRFSAERPKGSFSTLEIQRTEQGDSAMYLCASSSGLSYNEQFFGPGTRLTVL.

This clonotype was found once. The CDR3 sequence: CASSYPGTGASTDTQYF. In DNA, the CDR3 is TGTGCCAGCAGTTACCCCGGGACTGGTGCTAGCACAGATACGCAGTATTTT. V usage is TRBV6-5 and J usage is TRBJ2-3, with D perhaps TRBD2 (6 bases). Trimming shortened V by 2 bases and J by 0 bases, and 15 bases separated the two germline ends. Germline lookup yields CDR1 MNHEY and CDR2 SVGAGI. This CDR3 is built from 17 residues.

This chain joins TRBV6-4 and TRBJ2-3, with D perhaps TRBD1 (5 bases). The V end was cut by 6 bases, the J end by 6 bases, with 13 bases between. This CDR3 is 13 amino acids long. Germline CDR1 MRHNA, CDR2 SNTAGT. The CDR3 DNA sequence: TGTGCCAGCAGCGGTGGGGCGTGGGATACGCAGTATTTT. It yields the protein CASSGGAWDTQYF.

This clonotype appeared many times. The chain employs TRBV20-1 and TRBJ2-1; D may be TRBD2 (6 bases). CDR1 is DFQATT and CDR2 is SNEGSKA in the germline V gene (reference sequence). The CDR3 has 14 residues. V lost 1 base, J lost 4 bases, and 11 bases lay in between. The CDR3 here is CSARGGTRYNEQFF. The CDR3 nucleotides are TGCAGTGCTAGAGGCGGGACCCGGTACAATGAGCAGTTCTTC.

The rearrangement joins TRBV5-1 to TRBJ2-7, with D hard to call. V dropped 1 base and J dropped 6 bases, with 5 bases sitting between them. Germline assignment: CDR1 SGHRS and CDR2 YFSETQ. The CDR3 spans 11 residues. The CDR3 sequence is CASSLYTEQYF. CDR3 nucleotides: TGCGCCAGCAGCTTGTACACCGAGCAGTACTTC.

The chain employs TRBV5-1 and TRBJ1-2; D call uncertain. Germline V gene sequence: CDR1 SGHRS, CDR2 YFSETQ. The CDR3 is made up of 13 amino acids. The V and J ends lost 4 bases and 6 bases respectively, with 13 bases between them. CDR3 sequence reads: CASSGDGHDGYTF. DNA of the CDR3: TGCGCCAGCAGCGGCGACGGGCATGATGGCTACACCTTC.

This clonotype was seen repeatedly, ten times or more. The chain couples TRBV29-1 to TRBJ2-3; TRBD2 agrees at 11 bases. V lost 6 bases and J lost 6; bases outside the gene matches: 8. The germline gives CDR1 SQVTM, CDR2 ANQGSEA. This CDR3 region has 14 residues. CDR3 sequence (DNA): TGCAGCGTCCGATCTAGCGGGAGGAGGGATACGCAGTATTTT. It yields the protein CSVRSSGRRDTQYF.

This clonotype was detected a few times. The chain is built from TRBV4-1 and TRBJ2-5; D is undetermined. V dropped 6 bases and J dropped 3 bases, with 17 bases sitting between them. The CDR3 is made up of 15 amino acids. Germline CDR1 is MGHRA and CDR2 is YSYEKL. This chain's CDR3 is CASREPGNLKETQYF. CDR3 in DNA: TGCGCCAGCAGGGAACCGGGCAACTTAAAAGAGACCCAGTACTTC.

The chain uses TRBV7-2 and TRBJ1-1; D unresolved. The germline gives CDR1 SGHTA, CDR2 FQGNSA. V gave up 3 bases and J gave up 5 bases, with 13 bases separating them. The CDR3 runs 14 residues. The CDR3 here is CASSFTSGGTEAFF. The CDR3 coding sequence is TGTGCCAGCAGCTTTACCTCGGGTGGGACTGAAGCTTTCTTT.

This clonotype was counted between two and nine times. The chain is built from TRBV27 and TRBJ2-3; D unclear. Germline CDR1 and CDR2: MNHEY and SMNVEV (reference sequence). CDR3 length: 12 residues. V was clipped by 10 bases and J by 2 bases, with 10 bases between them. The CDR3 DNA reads TGTGCCACCTCTGCGGTCACAGATACGCAGTATTTT. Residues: CATSAVTDTQYF.

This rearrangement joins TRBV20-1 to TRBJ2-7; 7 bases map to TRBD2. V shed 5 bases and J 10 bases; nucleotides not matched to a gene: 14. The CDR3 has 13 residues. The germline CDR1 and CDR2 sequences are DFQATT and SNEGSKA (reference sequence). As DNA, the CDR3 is TGCAGTGCTGCCCCCGCCTCTAGCGGCCTTCAGTACTTC. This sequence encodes CSAAPASSGLQYF.

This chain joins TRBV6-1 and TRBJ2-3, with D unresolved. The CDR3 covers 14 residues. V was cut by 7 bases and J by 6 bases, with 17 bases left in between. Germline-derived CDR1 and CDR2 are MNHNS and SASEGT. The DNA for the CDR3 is TGTGCCAGCATCCTGGGTTTCACCCCGGATACGCAGTATTTT. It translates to CASILGFTPDTQYF.

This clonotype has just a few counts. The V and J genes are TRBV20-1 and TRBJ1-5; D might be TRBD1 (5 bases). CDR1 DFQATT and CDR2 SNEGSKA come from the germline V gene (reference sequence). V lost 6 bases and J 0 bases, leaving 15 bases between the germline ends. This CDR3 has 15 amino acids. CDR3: CSATLTGYSNQPQHF. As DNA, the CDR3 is TGCAGTGCAACCCTAACAGGTTATAGCAATCAGCCCCAGCATTTT.

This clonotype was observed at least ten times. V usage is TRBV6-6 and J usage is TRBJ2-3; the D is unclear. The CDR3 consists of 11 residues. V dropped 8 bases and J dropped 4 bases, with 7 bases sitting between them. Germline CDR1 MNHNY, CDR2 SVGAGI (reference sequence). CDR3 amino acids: CASGEADTQYF. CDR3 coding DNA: TGTGCCAGCGGCGAGGCAGATACGCAGTATTTT.

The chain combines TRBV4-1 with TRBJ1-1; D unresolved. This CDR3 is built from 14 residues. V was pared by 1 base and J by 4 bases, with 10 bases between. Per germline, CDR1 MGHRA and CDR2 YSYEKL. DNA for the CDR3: TGCGCCAGCAGCCAAGTGGGGTCGAGCACTGAAGCTTTCTTT. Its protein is CASSQVGSSTEAFF.

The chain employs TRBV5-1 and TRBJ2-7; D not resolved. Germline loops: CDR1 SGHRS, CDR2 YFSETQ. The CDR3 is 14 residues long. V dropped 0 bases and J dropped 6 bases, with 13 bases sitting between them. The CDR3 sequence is CASSLAHLNGEQYF. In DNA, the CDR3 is TGCGCCAGCAGCTTGGCCCACCTGAATGGCGAGCAGTACTTC.

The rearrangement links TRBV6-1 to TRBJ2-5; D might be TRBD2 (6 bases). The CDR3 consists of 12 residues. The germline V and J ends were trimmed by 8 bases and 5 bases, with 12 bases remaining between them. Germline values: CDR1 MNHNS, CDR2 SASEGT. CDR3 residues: CASGRGGETQYF. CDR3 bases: TGTGCCAGCGGCCGGGGAGGCGAGACCCAGTACTTC.

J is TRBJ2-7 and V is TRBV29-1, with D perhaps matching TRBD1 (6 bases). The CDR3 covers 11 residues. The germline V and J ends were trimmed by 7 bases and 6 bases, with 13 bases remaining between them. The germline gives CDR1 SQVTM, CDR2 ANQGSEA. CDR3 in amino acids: CSARDNSEQYF. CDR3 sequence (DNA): TGCAGCGCCCGGGACAACTCCGAGCAGTACTTC.